This paragraph reports one T cell receptor (beta chain). These data originate in a study of Ad26.COV2.S vaccination and SARS-CoV-2 variants. V lost 0 bases to trimming and J lost 5 bases, with 14 bases between them. This CDR3 region has 15 residues. The germline V gene has CDR1 SGDLS and CDR2 YYNGEE. Here immunoSEQ multiplex PCR was the method, and the copy in TCRdb shows in-frame clones only, minus some. In the table there are more than 150,000 clones, around 90% of which are singletons. The chain uses TRBV9 and TRBJ1-1; D gene unclear. This material consisted of peripheral blood, taken after recovery from COVID-19. The sequence came from a human donor who had recovered from COVID-19. CDR3 in DNA: TGTGCCAGCAGCGTAGCTTTGGGCAGGAGGACTGAAGCTTTCTTT. Translating it yields CASSVALGRRTEAFF.